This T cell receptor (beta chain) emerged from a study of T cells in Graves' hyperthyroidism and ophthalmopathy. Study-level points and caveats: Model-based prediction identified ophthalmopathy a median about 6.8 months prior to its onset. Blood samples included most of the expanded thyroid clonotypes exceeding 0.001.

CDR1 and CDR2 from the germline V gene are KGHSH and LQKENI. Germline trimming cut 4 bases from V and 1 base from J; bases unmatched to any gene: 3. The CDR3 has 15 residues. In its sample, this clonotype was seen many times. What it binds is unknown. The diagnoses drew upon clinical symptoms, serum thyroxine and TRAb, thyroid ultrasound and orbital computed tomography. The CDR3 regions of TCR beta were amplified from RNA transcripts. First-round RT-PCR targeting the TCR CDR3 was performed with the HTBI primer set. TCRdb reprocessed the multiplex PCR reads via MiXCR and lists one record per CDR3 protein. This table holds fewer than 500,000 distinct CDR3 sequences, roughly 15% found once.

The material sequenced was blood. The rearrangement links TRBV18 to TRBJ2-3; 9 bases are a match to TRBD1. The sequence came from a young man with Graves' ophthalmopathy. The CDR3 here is CASSQGTGRTDTQYF. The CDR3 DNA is TGTGCCAGCTCACAGGGGACAGGGCGCACAGATACGCAGTATTTT.